This TCR beta chain originates from a study of T cell responses to AZD1222 COVID-19 vaccine. Study-wide results and limits: The study sampled repertoires only after the peak T cell response. Vaccination with two AZD1222 doses was followed by a rise in Spike-specific TCR breadth and depth. Clonal diversity may have been underestimated in mostly white British donors. Close to half of spike-specific TCRs reportedly recognize unmutated variant regions.

Trimming removed 9 bases from V and 2 bases from J; junction bases left unmatched: 7. CDR1 is LNHDA and CDR2 is SQIVND in the germline V gene (reference sequence). This CDR3 has 14 amino acids. The assay was immunoSEQ multiplex PCR, and TCRdb's table has in-frame clones only and misses some. The sample includes around 99,000 clones, 92% of them seen just once. This clone has just a few counts. As yet, its antigen is unknown. This chain uses TRBV19 with TRBJ2-3; TRBD1 matches at 8 bases. The source material was peripheral blood, sampled 28 days after the second AZD1222 dose. The receptor was isolated from an adult who received the AZD1222 COVID-19 vaccine. The CDR3 loop is CASTTGGNTDTQYF. The CDR3 nucleotides read TGTGCCAGCACAACAGGGGGGAACACAGATACGCAGTATTTT.